The T cell receptor (beta chain) described here comes from a study of OX40 agonist ivuxolimab in advanced cancers. Turning to the study itself: Patients achieving partial responses numbered three: one hepatocellular carcinoma case and two cutaneous melanoma cases.

Deletions cut 6 bases from V and 4 bases from J, with 12 bases between. This CDR3 is built from 14 residues. Germline CDR1 LNHDA, CDR2 SQIVND (reference sequence). Clones were sequenced by immunoSEQ multiplex PCR, and TCRdb holds only the in-frame ones, with some missing. The sample has tens of thousands of clones; 90% are singletons. The gene calls are TRBV19 and TRBJ1-4, with a weak D call TRBD1 (5 bases). The TCR sequence derives from an adult with an advanced solid tumor such as melanoma, head and neck, liver or kidney cancer. The source material was CD4+ or CD8+ T cells sorted from blood, sampled in a trial of the OX40 agonist ivuxolimab. The DNA for the CDR3 is TGTGCCAGTAGGTCGCGGGGCCGTAATGAAAAACTGTTTTTT. It codes for CASRSRGRNEKLFF.